Each of the 25 T cell receptor beta chains below was sequenced from the same sample in a study of blood T cell repertoires in COVID-19. Produced via immunoSEQ multiplex PCR; TCRdb's table is partial and in-frame only. The sample has about 120,000 clones, around 81% seen once. Sequencing used peripheral blood. Receptors originate from a man aged 25 to 40 with COVID-19, enrolled during active disease.

This chain joins TRBV7-9 and TRBJ2-6; D possibly corresponds to TRBD2 (7 bases). Germline V gene sequence: CDR1 SEHNR, CDR2 FQNEAQ (reference sequence). The CDR3 sequence is 17 residues long. V lost 4 bases to trimming and J lost 4 bases, with 17 bases between them. Written as DNA, the CDR3 is TGTGCCAGCAGCTCCCCCGGGGGGCGACCCGGGGCCAACGTCCTGACTTTC. Protein product: CASSSPGGRPGANVLTF.

This chain links TRBV19 with TRBJ2-1; D ambiguous. The CDR3 has 14 residues. V lost 2 bases and J lost 0, with 5 bases in between. The germline V gene encodes CDR1 LNHDA and CDR2 SQIVND (reference sequence). CDR3 sequence: CASSITGSYNEQFF. The CDR3, as DNA: TGTGCCAGTAGTATAACTGGCTCCTACAATGAGCAGTTCTTC.

The rearrangement joins TRBV19 to TRBJ2-1, with a possible D match to TRBD1 (5 bases). Per germline, CDR1 LNHDA and CDR2 SQIVND (reference sequence). The CDR3 has 15 residues. V lost 3 bases and J 7 bases, leaving 16 bases between the germline ends. The CDR3, as DNA: TGTGCCAGTAGTATTTCAGGGAATAGCATAAATGAGCAGTTCTTC. Amino acids: CASSISGNSINEQFF. Full variable domain (remainder filled in from reference TRBV19 and TRBJ2-1): DGGITQSPKYLFRKEGQNVTLSCEQNLNHDAMYWYRQDPGQGLRLIYYSQIVNDFQKGDIAEGYSVSREKKESFPLTVTSAQKNPTAFYLCASSISGNSINEQFFGPGTRLTVL.

The CDR3 reads CASSVGDRAYSPLHF. DNA for the CDR3: TGTGCCAGCAGCGTCGGAGACAGGGCTTATTCACCCCTCCACTTT. The chain combines TRBV9 with TRBJ1-6, with 7 bases fitting TRBD1. The trim removed 2 bases at V and 8 bases at J, leaving 7 bases unmatched. CDR1 SGDLS and CDR2 YYNGEE come from the germline V gene. There are 15 residues in the CDR3. Full variable domain (rest looked up from reference TRBV9 and TRBJ1-6): DSGVTQTPKHLITATGQRVTLRCSPRSGDLSVYWYQQSLDQGLQFLIQYYNGEERAKGNILERFSAQQFPDLHSELNLSSLELGDSALYFCASSVGDRAYSPLHFGNGTRLTVT.

This clone appeared once. J is TRBJ1-1 and V is TRBV5-1; 10 positions match TRBD1. V shed 3 bases, J shed 3 bases, and the junction held 11 bases outside the gene matches. This CDR3 comprises 17 residues. In germline, CDR1 is SGHRS, CDR2 YFSETQ. The CDR3 nucleotides are TGCGCCAGCAGCTCCCGGGGACAGGGGCTGTCGTACACTGAAGCTTTCTTT. Residues: CASSSRGQGLSYTEAFF.

The chain couples TRBV4-3 to TRBJ1-4, with a tentative D call TRBD1 (5 bases). This CDR3 is built from 16 residues. Trimming took off 0 bases at V and 5 bases at J, with 13 bases between the two ends. The germline gives CDR1 LGHNA, CDR2 YSLEER. CDR3 in DNA: TGCGCCAGCAGCCAAGATTTAGGGGCCCAAAATGAAAAACTGTTTTTT. Translating it yields CASSQDLGAQNEKLFF.

There are a few counts of this clone. The gene calls are TRBV28 and TRBJ2-7; D is possibly TRBD2 (6 bases). CDR3 size: 14 residues. The V gene's germline CDR1 is MDHEN and CDR2 SYDVKM. Trimming left V 2 bases short and J 6 bases short, with 14 bases between. The CDR3 nucleotides are TGTGCCAGCAGTTTAAGGAGGGAAATGGTCGAGCAGTACTTC. Translation: CASSLRREMVEQYF. Variable domain in full (rest from reference TRBV28 and TRBJ2-7): DVKVTQSSRYLVKRTGEKVFLECVQDMDHENMFWYRQDPGLGLRLIYFSYDVKMKEKGDIPEGYSVSREKKERFSLILESASTNQTSMYLCASSLRREMVEQYFGPGTRLTVT.

V gene TRBV19 combines with J gene TRBJ2-2; 9 bases are a match to TRBD1. The CDR3 has 13 residues. V shed 9 bases and J 6 bases; nucleotides not matched to a gene: 5. Per the germline V gene, CDR1 is LNHDA and CDR2 is SQIVND (reference sequence). Here the CDR3 DNA reads TGTGCCAGCCTCCGACAGGGGGCCGGGGAGCTGTTTTTT. It is translated as CASLRQGAGELFF.

This chain uses TRBV20-1 with TRBJ2-7; TRBD2 matches 11 bases. In germline, CDR1 is DFQATT, CDR2 SNEGSKA (reference sequence). Losses at the gene ends were 3 bases for V and 6 bases for J; bases not matched to a gene: 7. The CDR3 is 14 residues long. The DNA of the CDR3 is TGCAGTGCTAGTAAAACGACTAGCGGGGTCGAGCAGTACTTC. It is translated as CSASKTTSGVEQYF.

The J gene is TRBJ2-7, the V gene TRBV7-9; 12 nucleotides align to TRBD2. The CDR3 totals 16 residues. The ends lost 4 bases at V and 5 bases at J; junction bases unmatched: 9. CDR1 and CDR2 from the germline V gene are SEHNR and FQNEAQ (reference sequence). This CDR3 is CASSWTSGTRGDEQYF. CDR3 bases: TGTGCCAGCAGCTGGACTAGCGGGACCAGGGGGGACGAGCAGTACTTC.

This clone was counted a single time. This chain connects TRBV2 to TRBJ1-3; the match to TRBD1 covers 7 bases. The CDR3 extends over 13 amino acids. CDR1 is SNHLY and CDR2 is FYNNEI in the germline V gene. The V and J ends lost 6 bases and 4 bases, in that order; junction bases with no gene match: 3. In nucleotides, the CDR3 is TGTGCCAGCAGCCCGGACAGGGGAAACACCATATATTTT. It is translated as CASSPDRGNTIYF.

This sequence joins TRBV7-9 and TRBJ2-7; tentatively, D is TRBD1 (5 bases). This CDR3 comprises 12 residues. Trimming left V 4 bases short and J 4 bases short, with 8 bases between. CDR1 is SEHNR, CDR2 FQNEAQ, per germline (reference sequence). The CDR3 here is CASSWTLYEQYF. The DNA for the CDR3 is TGTGCCAGCAGCTGGACACTGTACGAGCAGTACTTC.

The chain has TRBV27 and TRBJ1-5; D uncertain. With 5 bases removed from V and 1 base from J, the gap between germline ends came to 15 bases. Germline CDR1 MNHEY, CDR2 SMNVEV (reference sequence). The CDR3 runs 16 residues. The CDR3 DNA is TGTGCCAGCAGTCCCTCAAGTCGAGGCAGCAATCAGCCCCAGCATTTT. Amino acid sequence: CASSPSSRGSNQPQHF.

The chain links TRBV7-9 to TRBJ1-2; 8 bases align to TRBD1. The CDR3 covers 15 residues. Germline V lookup: CDR1 SEHNR, CDR2 FQNEAQ (reference sequence). V was clipped by 5 bases and J by 4 bases; unmatched bases: 9. The CDR3 here is CASSPPGQATYGYTF. DNA for the CDR3: TGTGCCAGCAGCCCACCGGGACAGGCGACCTATGGCTACACCTTC.

CDR3 residues: CASSFSGKETQYF. The CDR3 DNA is TGTGCCAGCAGCTTTAGCGGGAAGGAGACCCAGTACTTC. The V call is TRBV6-5, the J call TRBJ2-5, with TRBD2 identical over 8 bases. This CDR3 is 13 amino acids long. Unmatched junction bases numbered 5, after V lost 6 bases and J lost 5 bases. The germline V gene has CDR1 MNHEY and CDR2 SVGAGI.

The chain recombines TRBV11-3 with TRBJ1-1; D remains ambiguous. V lost 5 bases and J 1 base, leaving 2 bases between the germline ends. This CDR3 region has 11 residues. The germline V gene encodes CDR1 SGHNT and CDR2 YENEEA. The CDR3 sequence: CASSQNTEAFF. The CDR3 bases are TGTGCCAGCAGCCAGAACACTGAAGCTTTCTTT.

The gene calls are TRBV2 and TRBJ2-7; D perhaps matches TRBD2 (5 bases). The CDR3 totals 14 residues. Trimming shortened V by 5 bases and J by 3 bases, and 14 bases separated the two germline ends. CDR1 is SNHLY and CDR2 is FYNNEI in the germline V gene. The CDR3 reads CASSQVQDYYEQYF. CDR3 sequence (DNA): TGTGCCAGCAGTCAGGTCCAAGACTACTACGAGCAGTACTTC. Using reference TRBV2 and TRBJ2-7 for the parts outside the CDR3, the full variable domain is EPEVTQTPSHQVTQMGQEVILRCVPISNHLYFYWYRQILGQKVEFLVSFYNNEISEKSEIFDDQFSVERPDGSNFTLKIRSTKLEDSAMYFCASSQVQDYYEQYFGPGTRLTVT.

V and J are TRBV2 and TRBJ1-1; TRBD1 is a possible D gene (5 bases). Germline V lookup: CDR1 SNHLY, CDR2 FYNNEI. This CDR3 spans 13 amino acids. Trimming removed 6 bases at V and 2 bases at J, with 10 bases between. The chain's CDR3 is CASRTQGNTEAFF. In DNA, the CDR3 is TGTGCCAGCAGGACTCAGGGTAACACTGAAGCTTTCTTT.

As concerns this clone: Other DNA sequences in this specimen translate into the identical CDR3. The rearrangement links TRBV18 to TRBJ2-3; D gene ambiguous. This CDR3 is 12 amino acids long. Trimming stripped 2 bases from V and 4 bases from J, with 4 bases between. CDR1 and CDR2 from the germline V gene are KGHSH and LQKENI. The DNA for the CDR3 is TGTGCCAGCTCACCAGGCCCAGATACGCAGTATTTT. This translates into CASSPGPDTQYF.

This clone occurred once. CDR3 sequence (DNA): TGCGCCAGCAGCTCCCGGACAGAGACAGATACGCAGTATTTT. It encodes CASSSRTETDTQYF. The chain combines TRBV5-1 with TRBJ2-3, with D maybe TRBD1 (6 bases). Trimming left V 3 bases short and J 3 bases short, with 11 bases between. The V gene's germline CDR1 is SGHRS and CDR2 YFSETQ. The CDR3 runs 14 residues.

The chain employs TRBV27 and TRBJ2-7; 8 bases fit TRBD2. CDR1 MNHEY and CDR2 SMNVEV come from the germline V gene (reference sequence). This CDR3 is built from 13 residues. With 8 bases clipped from V and 3 bases from J, the junction kept 6 bases outside the gene matches. CDR3 amino acids: CASSRGGDYEQYF. For the CDR3, the DNA is TGTGCCAGCTCCCGGGGGGGAGACTACGAGCAGTACTTC.

CDR3: CAISDPDRGLGTEAFF. CDR3 DNA: TGTGCCATCAGTGACCCGGACAGGGGGCTTGGCACTGAAGCTTTCTTT. This rearrangement joins TRBV10-3 to TRBJ1-1, with 11 bases identical to TRBD1. The CDR3 runs to 16 residues. Unmatched junction bases numbered 7, after V lost 3 bases and J lost 4 bases. The V gene's germline CDR1 is ENHRY and CDR2 SYGVKD.

The J gene is TRBJ2-3, the V gene TRBV5-4, with D perhaps TRBD1 (5 bases). The V end lost 5 bases, the J end lost 2 bases, and 15 bases lay between the germline ends. The germline CDR1 and CDR2 sequences are SGHNT and YYREEE (reference sequence). This CDR3 contains 15 residues. CDR3 sequence: CASRLLTEYTDTQYF. The DNA for the CDR3 is TGTGCCAGCAGATTACTGACAGAGTACACAGATACGCAGTATTTT.

This rearrangement joins TRBV5-1 to TRBJ2-3, with TRBD2 matching over 7 bases. The CDR3 runs to 14 residues. Germline values: CDR1 SGHRS, CDR2 YFSETQ. V lost 4 bases, J lost 9 bases, and 11 bases stayed unmatched. The CDR3 coding sequence is TGCGCCAGCAGCAGCACAGGACTAGATCCCACGCAGTATTTT. Encoded protein: CASSSTGLDPTQYF.

This chain joins TRBV9 and TRBJ2-5, with a weak D call TRBD1 (6 bases). Germline V lookup: CDR1 SGDLS, CDR2 YYNGEE. Trimming left V 4 bases short and J 3 bases short, with 13 bases between. The CDR3 loop spans 14 amino acids. DNA for the CDR3: TGTGCCAGCAGCAACCGGGACAACGAAGAGACCCAGTACTTC. Residues: CASSNRDNEETQYF.